The rows below give T cell receptor beta chains drawn from one sample of a study of blood T cells in healthy people across ages. TCRdb re-called the 5' RACE reads with MiXCR, one entry per CDR3 protein. This table has about 1.5 million distinct CDR3 sequences, 35% to 45% appearing once. The material sequenced was blood. The receptors stem from a woman aged 18 to 35 in good health. CDR3s include the opening cysteine and the closing phenylalanine or tryptophan. Fields, in order: D gene, CDR3 length, J gene, clone size, V gene, CDR3 protein, CDR3 DNA. The D gene is left open where the match is weak. Not all rows give a size; the values are once, few, many and, for expanded clones, a class.

>-|15|TRBJ1-4|-|TRBV9
CASSVVPRRVLKLFF
TGTGCCAGCAGCGTAGTACCCCGAAGAGTGTTAAAACTGTTTTTT
>-|13|TRBJ1-2|-|TRBV4-3
CASSQEAGHGYTF
TGCGCCAGCAGCCAAGAGGCAGGACATGGCTACACCTTC
>-|15|TRBJ2-7|-|TRBV7-9
CASSPSTGPFYEQYF
TGTGCCAGCAGCCCCTCCACTGGTCCTTTCTACGAGCAGTACTTC
>-|15|TRBJ1-2|few|TRBV11-2
CASSLGPRTTYGYTF
TGTGCCAGCAGCTTGGGACCGAGGACGACTTATGGCTACACCTTC
>-|14|TRBJ1-1|-|TRBV7-9
CASNVGGSGTEAFF
TGTGCCAGCAACGTGGGGGGCTCAGGCACTGAAGCTTTCTTT
>-|13|TRBJ1-2|few|TRBV5-1
CASRKRGNYGYTF
TGCGCCAGCAGAAAAAGAGGGAACTATGGCTACACCTTC
>-|12|TRBJ2-5|few|TRBV5-6
CASSSRFETQYF
TGTGCCAGCAGCTCCCGGTTTGAGACCCAGTACTTC
>TRBD2|16|TRBJ2-1|few|TRBV25-1
CASSELGGSSYNEQFF
TGTGCCAGCAGTGAATTGGGGGGGAGCTCCTACAATGAGCAGTTCTTC
>-|14|TRBJ1-5|many|TRBV6-5
CASSAPGRNQPQHF
TGTGCCAGCAGTGCCCCCGGGCGCAATCAGCCCCAGCATTTT
>-|15|TRBJ2-7|-|TRBV11-3
CASSLGGRWNYEQYF
TGTGCCAGCAGCTTAGGCGGCAGGTGGAACTACGAGCAGTACTTC
>TRBD1|15|TRBJ1-5|few|TRBV27
CASSFSTGGEQPQHF
TGTGCCAGCAGTTTCTCGACAGGGGGGGAGCAGCCCCAGCATTTT
>-|14|TRBJ1-2|-|TRBV20-1
CSASGAPTRGGYTF
TGCAGTGCTAGTGGCGCGCCCACTCGAGGAGGCTACACCTTC
>TRBD1|16|TRBJ2-7|few|TRBV28
CASSFGAAGGSHEQYF
TGTGCCAGCAGTTTCGGGGCTGCAGGGGGCTCGCACGAGCAGTACTTC
>-|13|TRBJ2-7|few|TRBV29-1
CSVAGGVSYEQYF
TGCAGCGTTGCGGGCGGGGTCTCCTACGAGCAGTACTTC
>-|14|TRBJ2-1|-|TRBV6-1
CGLRRPSYYNEQFF
TGTGGCCTAAGGAGGCCATCCTATTACAATGAGCAGTTCTTC
>-|14|TRBJ2-1|-|TRBV27
CASKEGRSYNEQFF
TGTGCCAGCAAGGAGGGGCGTTCCTACAATGAGCAGTTCTTC
>-|11|TRBJ2-4|-|TRBV2
CASSEVGEQYF
TGTGCCAGCAGTGAAGTTGGTGAGCAGTACTTC
>-|16|TRBJ2-3|-|TRBV19
CASSPFAAGGTDTQYF
TGTGCCAGTAGTCCGTTCGCGGCAGGGGGCACAGATACGCAGTATTTT
>-|11|TRBJ1-3|-|TRBV20-1
CSATQGNTIYF
TGCAGTGCTACACAGGGAAACACCATATATTTT
>-|12|TRBJ2-5|-|TRBV5-1
CASSNHQETQYF
TGCGCCAGCAGCAATCACCAAGAGACCCAGTACTTC
>-|15|TRBJ2-7|-|TRBV4-3
CASSQDKNTGYGQYF
TGCGCCAGCAGCCAAGATAAGAACACCGGCTACGGGCAGTACTTC
>TRBD2|15|TRBJ2-7|-|TRBV9
CASSVGPAGGYEQYF
TGTGCCAGCAGCGTAGGCCCAGCGGGGGGCTACGAGCAGTACTTC
>TRBD1|17|TRBJ1-6|few|TRBV4-3
CASSLDWMDRGNSPLHF
TGCGCCAGCAGCCTAGATTGGATGGACAGGGGAAATTCACCCCTCCACTTT